The 18 T cell receptor beta chains in this list originate from one sample, sequenced in a study of blood T cell repertoires in COVID-19. TCRdb's copy holds only in-frame clones and misses some; the assay was immunoSEQ multiplex PCR. There are 110,000 or so clones in the sample; about nine tenths occur only once, and around 4.5% lies in the top ten. The sample was peripheral blood. These receptors came from a woman aged 45-60 years with acute or convalescent COVID-19.

This chain uses TRBV11-2 with TRBJ1-5; possible D gene TRBD1, 5 bases. V lost 5 bases and J 5 bases, leaving 19 bases between the germline ends. This CDR3 spans 16 amino acids. CDR1 SGHAT and CDR2 FQNNGV come from the germline V gene. The CDR3 DNA is TGTGCCAGCAGCCCCCCGCGTGACAGTAAACATCAGCCCCAGCATTTT. Amino acids: CASSPPRDSKHQPQHF.

The chain combines TRBV5-1 with TRBJ2-1; a weak D match, TRBD2 (6 bases). Germline V gives CDR1 SGHRS, CDR2 YFSETQ. The V and J ends lost 0 bases and 10 bases respectively, with 23 bases between them. CDR3 length equals 17 residues. This CDR3 reads CASSLVSSAGPSWEQFF. DNA of the CDR3: TGCGCCAGCAGCTTGGTATCGTCGGCGGGACCTAGTTGGGAGCAGTTCTTC.

The chain carries TRBV5-8 and TRBJ1-4, with 7 bases that match TRBD1. CDR1 and CDR2 from the germline V gene are SGHTS and YDEGEE. V lost 4 bases, J lost 10 bases, and 7 bases stayed unmatched. This CDR3 comprises 13 residues. This CDR3 reads CASSNYRGLKLFF. DNA of the CDR3: TGTGCCAGCAGCAACTACAGGGGTTTAAAACTGTTTTTT.

This rearrangement joins TRBV4-3 to TRBJ1-3; 7 nucleotides line up with TRBD1. With V trimmed by 2 bases and J by 4 bases, 5 bases remained unmatched. Looked up from germline, CDR1 is LGHNA and CDR2 is YSLEER. This CDR3 is built from 15 residues. The CDR3: CASSQWARGGNTIYF. The CDR3 DNA reads as TGCGCCAGCAGCCAATGGGCCAGGGGGGGAAACACCATATATTTT.

Only a few counts were recorded for this clone. The chain couples TRBV27 to TRBJ1-1; 7 bases match TRBD1. J was trimmed by 2 bases and V by 2 bases; bases with no gene match: 14. This CDR3 has 18 amino acids. Germline values: CDR1 MNHEY, CDR2 SMNVEV (reference sequence). CDR3 DNA: TGTGCCAGCAGTTTACGCCCCCCTTATGGGACAGCAAACACTGAAGCTTTCTTT. Amino acid sequence: CASSLRPPYGTANTEAFF.

The chain joins TRBV19 to TRBJ1-1; D perhaps matches TRBD1 (5 bases). The CDR3 consists of 14 residues. CDR1 and CDR2 from the germline V gene are LNHDA and SQIVND (reference sequence). V was clipped by 2 bases and J by 1 base, with 8 bases between them. CDR3 sequence: CASSISGKNTEAFF. The DNA for the CDR3 is TGTGCCAGTAGTATATCAGGGAAGAACACTGAAGCTTTCTTT.

This clone was counted once. This chain uses TRBV2 with TRBJ2-2; possibly TRBD2 for D (6 bases). V was cut by 4 bases and J by 2 bases, with 14 bases left in between. The CDR3 is 16 amino acids. CDR1 SNHLY and CDR2 FYNNEI come from the germline V gene. The CDR3, as DNA: TGTGCCAGCAGTGTCCTAGGCGGGGTAAACACCGGGGAGCTGTTTTTT. Protein sequence: CASSVLGGVNTGELFF.

As DNA, the CDR3 is TGCGCCAGCAGCCACAGGACAGGGGGAAACTATGGCTACACCTTC. It specifies CASSHRTGGNYGYTF. The chain carries TRBV4-1 and TRBJ1-2, with 10 positions matching TRBD1. V shed 3 bases and J 2 bases; nucleotides not matched to a gene: 3. CDR1 is MGHRA, CDR2 YSYEKL, per germline. The CDR3 contains 15 residues.

This chain joins TRBV27 and TRBJ2-5; the match to TRBD2 covers 7 bases. Unmatched junction bases numbered 8, after V lost 5 bases and J lost 2 bases. Germline CDR1 and CDR2: MNHEY and SMNVEV (reference sequence). The CDR3 is 15 amino acids. DNA of the CDR3: TGTGCCAGCAGTCGAAAGGCGGGGGATCAAGAGACCCAGTACTTC. Its protein is CASSRKAGDQETQYF.

The gene calls are TRBV7-9 and TRBJ2-5, with 11 bases fitting TRBD2. V trimming: 5 bases; J trimming: 6 bases; junction bases outside the gene matches: 11. This CDR3 has 16 amino acids. Germline CDR1 SEHNR, CDR2 FQNEAQ (reference sequence). CDR3 bases: TGTGCCAGCAGCCATCCCGGACTAGCGGGCACTAAGACCCAGTACTTC. As protein: CASSHPGLAGTKTQYF.

The V call is TRBV7-3, the J call TRBJ1-2; D might be TRBD1 (6 bases). CDR1 is SGHTA and CDR2 is FQGTGA in the germline V gene. The CDR3 is 14 amino acids. V was clipped by 2 bases and J by 4 bases, with 11 bases between them. The CDR3 DNA reads as TGTGCCAGCAGCTTAGAACCCAGGGGCTATGGCTACACCTTC. It translates to CASSLEPRGYGYTF.

As DNA, the CDR3 is TGTGCCAGCAGCTTAGCCCGGGGGGCGTCTGGAAACACCATATATTTT. This codes for CASSLARGASGNTIYF. The V and J genes are TRBV7-2 and TRBJ1-3; D might be TRBD1 (6 bases). Per the germline V gene, CDR1 is SGHTA and CDR2 is FQGNSA. The CDR3 sequence is 16 residues long. Trimming left V 0 bases short and J 1 base short, with 10 bases between.

The chain employs TRBV11-2 and TRBJ2-7; 12 positions agree with TRBD2. Germline CDR1 is SGHAT and CDR2 is FQNNGV. V shed 5 bases and J 3 bases; nucleotides not matched to a gene: 2. The CDR3 extends over 14 amino acids. The CDR3: CASSKLAGGYEQYF. CDR3 bases: TGTGCCAGCAGCAAACTAGCGGGGGGCTACGAGCAGTACTTC.

J is TRBJ1-2 and V is TRBV27; no firm D call. Between the trimmed V and J ends, which lost 4 bases and 8 bases, there was a span of 11 bases. CDR1 is MNHEY, CDR2 SMNVEV, per germline (reference sequence). The CDR3 sequence is 12 residues long. CDR3 nucleotide sequence: TGTGCCAGCAGTTCGATGTTGGGCGGCTACACCTTC. Translating gives CASSSMLGGYTF.

The V call is TRBV2, the J call TRBJ2-2; D unclear. CDR1 is SNHLY and CDR2 is FYNNEI in the germline V gene. Trimming pared 3 bases from V and 2 bases from J, leaving 10 bases between. The CDR3 covers 15 residues. The CDR3 bases are TGTGCCAGCAGTGATTCGGTTATCAACACCGGGGAGCTGTTTTTT. Protein sequence: CASSDSVINTGELFF.

The chain employs TRBV15 and TRBJ2-7; 8 positions agree with TRBD2. The DNA matches TRBJ2-5 better at its end, which makes the J call doubtful. The CDR3 is 14 amino acids. CDR1 is LNHNV and CDR2 is YYDKDF in the germline V gene (reference sequence). The CDR3 protein is CATSKASGQETQYF. CDR3 coding DNA: TGTGCCACCAGCAAGGCTAGCGGGCAAGAGACCCAGTACTTC.

The CDR3 loop is CASSDGQDVLEAFF. Written as DNA, the CDR3 is TGTGCCAGTAGTGATGGACAGGACGTTCTTGAAGCTTTCTTT. The chain couples TRBV19 to TRBJ1-1; 7 bases align to TRBD1. The CDR3 is 14 residues long. Per the germline V gene, CDR1 is LNHDA and CDR2 is SQIVND (reference sequence). V was clipped by 5 bases and J by 7 bases; unmatched bases: 10.

This chain links TRBV30 with TRBJ2-1; tentative D call: TRBD1 (6 bases). The ends were cut back, 7 bases at V and 0 bases at J, with 10 bases in the middle. This CDR3 has 13 residues. CDR1 and CDR2 from the germline V gene are GTSNPN and SVGIG (reference sequence). The CDR3 coding sequence is TGTGCCTTCAGGACAGACTCCTACAATGAGCAGTTCTTC. The encoded protein is CAFRTDSYNEQFF.